The 19 T cell receptor beta chains below were found in one sample sequenced in a study of blood T cell repertoires in COVID-19. Repertoires were generated with immunoSEQ multiplex PCR, while TCRdb's copy carries only in-frame clones and drops some. The sample shows about 300,000 clones, 88% of them seen only once. The source material was peripheral blood. These receptors were obtained from a man younger than 30 with active or convalescent COVID-19.

This chain links TRBV9 with TRBJ2-2, with 16 bases identical to TRBD2. The CDR3 extends over 21 amino acids. V lost 4 bases and J lost 5; bases outside the gene matches: 17. In germline, CDR1 is SGDLS, CDR2 YYNGEE. The CDR3 protein is CASSPRFRGTSGGGGTGELFF. For the CDR3, the DNA is TGTGCCAGCAGCCCCCGCTTCCGAGGGACTAGCGGGGGGGGAGGAACCGGGGAGCTGTTTTTT.

The chain joins TRBV4-3 to TRBJ1-3, with a tentative D call TRBD1 (5 bases). Germline CDR1 reads LGHNA; CDR2 reads YSLEER. CDR3 length: 14 residues. Deletions cut 0 bases from V and 6 bases from J, with 9 bases between. The CDR3 region has the DNA TGCGCCAGCAGCCAAGACAGGGTAGTAAACACCATATATTTT. Protein sequence: CASSQDRVVNTIYF.

The chain joins TRBV4-3 to TRBJ1-6; no reliable D call. The CDR3 runs 15 residues. The germline V gene encodes CDR1 LGHNA and CDR2 YSLEER. The V end was cut by 3 bases, the J end by 0 bases, with 6 bases between. The CDR3 bases are TGCGCCAGCAGCCAGTTCGGCTCCTATAATTCACCCCTCCACTTT. Translated, it gives CASSQFGSYNSPLHF.

The rearrangement uses TRBV27 and TRBJ1-2; 7 bases map to TRBD1. The germline V gene has CDR1 MNHEY and CDR2 SMNVEV (reference sequence). The CDR3 covers 14 residues. After removal of 4 bases from V and 5 bases from J, the junction contained 7 bases not matched to a gene. CDR3 residues: CASSSGTASYGYTF. CDR3 bases: TGTGCCAGCAGTTCCGGGACAGCTTCTTATGGCTACACCTTC.

The V and J genes are TRBV9 and TRBJ2-3, with 8 bases lining up with TRBD1. This CDR3 is built from 14 residues. CDR1 and CDR2 from the germline V gene are SGDLS and YYNGEE. Trimming at V came to 3 bases and at J to 5 bases, leaving 5 bases not matched to a gene. CDR3 coding DNA: TGTGCCAGCAGCGCCCCGGACAGGGAAGATACGCAGTATTTT. Encoded protein: CASSAPDREDTQYF.

This clone has just one count. V and J are TRBV11-2 and TRBJ2-5, with D perhaps matching TRBD2 (5 bases). Trimming stripped 5 bases from V and 1 base from J, with 17 bases between. Germline V gene lookup returns CDR1 SGHAT and CDR2 FQNNGV. This CDR3 region has 16 residues. This chain's CDR3 is CASSKNSARIQETQYF. CDR3 DNA: TGTGCCAGCAGCAAAAATAGCGCCCGAATCCAAGAGACCCAGTACTTC.

The chain is built from TRBV5-6 and TRBJ2-5, with 11 bases matching TRBD2. CDR1 is SGHDT and CDR2 is YYEEEE in the germline V gene. The CDR3 is 15 residues long. V lost 5 bases, J lost 1 base, and 4 bases stayed unmatched. For the CDR3, the DNA is TGTGCCAGCAGACCCGGGACTAGCGGCCAAGAGACCCAGTACTTC. Translating it yields CASRPGTSGQETQYF. Drawing the rest from reference TRBV5-6 and TRBJ2-5, the complete variable domain is DAGVTQSPTHLIKTRGQQVTLRCSPKSGHDTVSWYQQALGQGPQFIFQYYEEEERQRGNFPDRFSGHQFPNYSSELNVNALLLGDSALYLCASRPGTSGQETQYFGPGTRLLVL.

The chain has TRBV4-3 and TRBJ2-7; D is perhaps TRBD2 (7 bases). Germline CDR1 LGHNA, CDR2 YSLEER. The V and J ends lost 4 bases and 5 bases respectively, with 18 bases between them. The CDR3 consists of 15 residues. The CDR3 is CASSPIEGEGNEQYF. The CDR3 DNA sequence: TGCGCCAGCAGCCCAATAGAGGGGGAGGGAAACGAGCAGTACTTC.

The chain couples TRBV10-1 to TRBJ2-3; 9 bases line up with TRBD2. The CDR3 has 16 residues. Trimming cost V 11 bases and J 5 bases; bases outside gene matches: 17. Germline-derived CDR1 and CDR2 are WNHNN and SYGVQD (reference sequence). The CDR3 spells CARCGAGGAGIDTQYF. The CDR3 DNA is TGCGCCCGCTGTGGGGCGGGGGGGGCCGGGATAGATACGCAGTATTTT.

The V call is TRBV5-1, the J call TRBJ2-1; TRBD2 might be the D (5 bases). Trimming pared 2 bases from V and 8 bases from J, leaving 14 bases between. The CDR3 is made up of 14 amino acids. Germline V gene sequence: CDR1 SGHRS, CDR2 YFSETQ. The CDR3 reads CASSFPSTGDEQFF. The CDR3 DNA reads as TGCGCCAGCAGCTTCCCCTCGACCGGGGATGAGCAGTTCTTC.

Only one count was recorded for this clone. The chain is built from TRBV5-4 and TRBJ1-2; D possibly corresponds to TRBD1 (5 bases). Germline assignment: CDR1 SGHNT and CDR2 YYREEE (reference sequence). The CDR3 is made up of 14 amino acids. Trimming took 3 bases from V and 7 from J, leaving 16 bases between them. The CDR3 nucleotides are TGTGCCAGCAGCTACGGGACTGGGCATGTTGGCTACACCTTC. Protein sequence: CASSYGTGHVGYTF.

The rearrangement links TRBV18 to TRBJ1-6; D gene ambiguous. CDR3 length: 14 residues. V lost 2 bases and J lost 5, with 7 bases in between. The germline V gene encodes CDR1 KGHSH and CDR2 LQKENI. CDR3 DNA: TGTGCCAGCTCACCAGAGAGAAATAATTCACCCCTCCACTTT. Translation: CASSPERNNSPLHF. Supplemented by reference TRBV18 and TRBJ1-6, the full variable domain reads NAGVMQNPRHLVRRRGQEARLRCSPMKGHSHVYWYRQLPEEGLKFMVYLQKENIIDESGMPKERFSAEFPKEGPSILRIQQVVRGDSAAYFCASSPERNNSPLHFGNGTRLTVT.

The V call is TRBV7-7, the J call TRBJ2-1; TRBD1 might be the D (5 bases). The germline V gene encodes CDR1 SSHAT and CDR2 FNYEAQ (reference sequence). V was shortened by 5 bases and J by 6 bases, with 26 bases between the two germline ends. There are 18 residues in the CDR3. Here the CDR3 DNA reads TGTGCCAGCAGCCCCACGGTCCGGATAGGAAGGGGCCTCAATGAGCAGTTCTTC. It codes for CASSPTVRIGRGLNEQFF.

This chain joins TRBV20-1 and TRBJ1-1; no definite D call. Trimming cost V 0 bases and J 7 bases, with 6 bases left between them. Germline CDR1 DFQATT, CDR2 SNEGSKA (reference sequence). This CDR3 is 11 amino acids long. In nucleotides, the CDR3 is TGCAGTGCTAGAGAGGCTTATGAAGCTTTCTTT. This codes for CSAREAYEAFF.

The chain links TRBV21-1 to TRBJ2-7; the table names TRBD1, a call not compared with the DNA. TRBV21-1 is recorded as a pseudogene. The CDR3 is 16 amino acids. The DNA for the CDR3 is TGTGCCAGCAGCTCTTGTGGACAGACCAGCTCCTACGAGCAGTACTTC. Protein sequence: CASSSCGQTSSYEQYF.

The chain carries TRBV5-1 and TRBJ2-2; 7 positions match TRBD1. The CDR3 sequence is 13 residues long. The germline CDR1 and CDR2 sequences are SGHRS and YFSETQ. V trimming: 4 bases; J trimming: 6 bases; junction bases outside the gene matches: 3. The CDR3 coding sequence is TGCGCCAGCAGCCACGGACAGGCCGGGGAGCTGTTTTTT. Residues: CASSHGQAGELFF. Looking up the rest from reference TRBV5-1 and TRBJ2-2 gives the full variable domain: KAGVTQTPRYLIKTRGQQVTLSCSPISGHRSVSWYQQTPGQGLQFLFEYFSETQRNKGNFPGRFSGRQFSNSRSEMNVSTLELGDSALYLCASSHGQAGELFFGEGSRLTVL.

This clone showed up just a few times. This sequence joins TRBV4-1 and TRBJ1-5; TRBD1 aligns across 7 bases. Germline CDR1 is MGHRA and CDR2 is YSYEKL. With V trimmed by 8 bases and J by 1 base, 8 bases remained unmatched. CDR3 size: 15 residues. The CDR3 is CASGQADLSNQPQHF. DNA for the CDR3: TGCGCCAGCGGACAGGCGGATTTAAGCAATCAGCCCCAGCATTTT.

The chain couples TRBV18 to TRBJ2-7, with 14 bases identical to TRBD2. In germline, CDR1 is KGHSH, CDR2 LQKENI. Trimming at V came to 3 bases and at J to 8 bases, leaving 6 bases not matched to a gene. CDR3 length equals 15 residues. CDR3 DNA: TGTGCCAGCTCACCGGGACTAGCGGGGGCCGGCCAGCAGTACTTC. Translation gives CASSPGLAGAGQQYF.

J is TRBJ1-5 and V is TRBV6-6; no reliable D call. Trimming took off 10 bases at V and 4 bases at J, with 20 bases between the two ends. The CDR3 is 15 amino acids. The germline gives CDR1 MNHNY, CDR2 SVGAGI (reference sequence). CDR3 coding DNA: TGTGCCACCACCCCAGGCAGAATAAGTAATCAGCCCCAGCATTTT. It specifies CATTPGRISNQPQHF.